This is a list of T cell receptor beta chains from one sample in a study of blood T cell repertoires in COVID-19. Only in-frame clones appear in the TCRdb table, and some are missing; sequencing was by immunoSEQ multiplex PCR. The table includes around 500,000 clones, more than 85% detected once. Sequenced input: PBMCs or T cells enriched from blood (not recorded which). Receptors were obtained from a woman aged 55-70 years who had recovered from COVID-19. The CDR3 runs from the conserved cysteine through the conserved F or W. The D gene is left open where the match is weak. The size field is filled for only some rows; it gives once, few, many or a size class.

clone size	J gene	D gene	V gene	CDR3 protein	CDR3 DNA
once	TRBJ1-1	NA	TRBV5-1	CASSLVAGSGTEAFF	TGCGCCAGCAGCTTGGTGGCGGGGAGTGGCACTGAAGCTTTCTTT
NA	TRBJ2-3	NA	TRBV24-1	CATSATTGGTDTQYF	TGTGCCACCAGTGCCACTACAGGAGGCACAGATACGCAGTATTTT
NA	TRBJ2-7	NA	TRBV4-2	CASSQGQGTYEQYF	TGTGCCAGCAGCCAGGGGCAGGGGACCTACGAGCAGTACTTC
NA	TRBJ2-3	NA	TRBV3-1/TRBV3-2	CASSQAGSTDTQYF	TGTGCCAGCAGCCAAGCCGGTAGCACAGATACGCAGTATTTT
NA	TRBJ2-5	TRBD2	TRBV4-1	CASSQRGVLAQETQYF	TGCGCCAGCAGCCAACGGGGGGTACTGGCTCAAGAGACCCAGTACTTC
NA	TRBJ1-3	TRBD1	TRBV24-1	CATSDSTGGPHSGNTIYF	TGTGCCACCAGTGACTCAACAGGGGGCCCCCACTCTGGAAACACCATATATTTT
NA	TRBJ2-5	NA	TRBV11-2	CASSSLVAETQYF	TGTGCCAGCAGCTCCCTAGTGGCAGAGACCCAGTACTTC
NA	TRBJ1-2	TRBD1	TRBV7-2	CASGAGTGVAGYTF	TGTGCCAGCGGTGCCGGGACAGGGGTAGCTGGCTACACCTTC
NA	TRBJ1-1	TRBD1	TRBV19	CASSGTGLGDTEAFF	TGTGCCAGTAGTGGGACAGGGCTCGGGGACACTGAAGCTTTCTTT
NA	TRBJ2-7	TRBD2	TRBV5-4	CASSLVLGTSVYEQYF	TGTGCCAGCAGCTTGGTTTTAGGGACTAGCGTCTACGAGCAGTACTTC
once	TRBJ1-6	NA	TRBV4-2	CASSQDQGHYSPLHF	TGTGCCAGCAGCCAAGATCAAGGACATTATTCACCCCTCCACTTT
NA	TRBJ1-2	NA	TRBV2	CASGPGVIYGYTF	TGTGCCAGCGGCCCGGGGGTAATATATGGCTACACCTTC
NA	TRBJ2-5	NA	TRBV5-8	CASSLSARGWETQYF	TGTGCCAGCAGCTTGTCGGCCAGGGGCTGGGAGACCCAGTACTTC
once	TRBJ1-4	NA	TRBV23-1	CASSQSIGTDEKLFF	TGCGCCAGCAGTCAATCGATCGGCACAGATGAAAAACTGTTTTTT
once	TRBJ2-3	TRBD1	TRBV15	CASGEGAKDTQYF	TGTGCCTCCGGAGAGGGGGCGAAAGATACGCAGTATTTT
NA	TRBJ2-1	NA	TRBV20-1	CSAPVVREQFF	TGCAGTGCCCCCGTCGTTCGTGAGCAGTTCTTC
NA	TRBJ1-2	NA	TRBV19	CASSMSGDGYTF	TGTGCCAGTAGTATGTCAGGGGATGGCTACACCTTC
NA	TRBJ1-5	NA	TRBV24-1	CATSEEGNHQPQHF	TGTGCCACCAGTGAGGAGGGTAACCATCAGCCCCAGCATTTT
NA	TRBJ1-2	TRBD1	TRBV24-1	CATSDPSMRQGDSGYTF	TGTGCCACCAGTGATCCCTCAATGAGGCAGGGGGACTCTGGCTACACCTTC
NA	TRBJ2-1	TRBD2	TRBV2	CASRIGLAGYNEQFF	TGTGCCAGCAGGATCGGACTAGCCGGCTACAATGAGCAGTTCTTC
NA	TRBJ1-2	TRBD1	TRBV10-3	CAISEGQGNYGYTF	TGTGCCATCAGTGAGGGACAGGGGAACTATGGCTACACCTTC
NA	TRBJ2-1	NA	TRBV6-5	CASPPHGVNEQFF	TGTGCCAGCCCCCCCCACGGGGTTAATGAGCAGTTCTTC
once	TRBJ1-6	TRBD1	TRBV2	CASSAAGGAGSPLHF	TGTGCCAGCAGCGCGGCAGGGGGCGCGGGCTCACCCCTCCACTTT
once	TRBJ1-3	TRBD1	TRBV9	CASSVDFVTGVSGNTIYF	TGTGCCAGCAGCGTAGACTTCGTGACAGGGGTGTCAGGAAACACCATATATTTT
NA	TRBJ2-1	TRBD1	TRBV20-1	CSASGQAYNEQFF	TGCAGTGCCAGTGGACAGGCCTACAATGAGCAGTTCTTC
NA	TRBJ1-5	TRBD1	TRBV10-3	CAISQTGAPQPQHF	TGTGCCATCAGTCAGACAGGGGCCCCCCAGCCCCAGCATTTT
NA	TRBJ1-1	TRBD1	TRBV6-5	CASSTPGTGEAFF	TGTGCCAGCAGTACCCCCGGGACAGGGGAAGCTTTCTTT
NA	TRBJ2-5	TRBD2	TRBV5-1	CASSLDPISGGRETQYF	TGCGCCAGCAGCTTGGATCCCATTAGCGGGGGACGAGAGACCCAGTACTTC
NA	TRBJ2-6	TRBD1	TRBV28	CASSFDRVGANVLTF	TGTGCCAGCAGTTTTGACAGGGTTGGGGCCAACGTCCTGACTTTC
NA	TRBJ2-1	TRBD1	TRBV27	CASSLIGTGSEYNEQFF	TGTGCCAGCAGTTTAATTGGGACAGGGTCAGAATACAATGAGCAGTTCTTC
NA	TRBJ1-5	NA	TRBV6-5	CASSTLGGSNQPQHF	TGTGCCAGCAGTACCTTGGGGGGTAGCAATCAGCCCCAGCATTTT
NA	TRBJ1-1	NA	TRBV10-3	CATSLAGLNTEAFF	TGTGCCACCTCGCTGGCTGGCCTGAACACTGAAGCTTTCTTT
once	TRBJ1-1	NA	TRBV10-3	CAIRGGSGAFF	TGTGCCATCCGGGGGGGCTCCGGGGCTTTCTTT
NA	TRBJ2-6	NA	TRBV5-1	CASSLAAGSGANVLTF	TGCGCCAGCAGCTTGGCCGCCGGCTCTGGGGCCAACGTCCTGACTTTC
NA	TRBJ1-5	NA	TRBV27	CASSFQNQPQHF	TGTGCCAGCAGTTTCCAGAATCAGCCCCAGCATTTT
NA	TRBJ1-6	TRBD1	TRBV25-1	CASREQGRNSPLHF	TGTGCCAGCAGAGAACAGGGGCGGAATTCACCCCTCCACTTT
once	TRBJ2-1	TRBD2	TRBV5-6	CASSFLSGGYNEQFF	TGTGCCAGCAGCTTTTTAAGCGGGGGTTACAATGAGCAGTTCTTC
few	TRBJ1-1	TRBD1	TRBV9	CASSALGQGAAFF	TGTGCCAGCAGCGCCCTTGGACAGGGGGCTGCTTTCTTT
few	TRBJ2-3	TRBD1	TRBV6-5	CASSFAGTGHTDTQYF	TGTGCCAGCAGTTTCGCCGGGACAGGCCACACAGATACGCAGTATTTT
NA	TRBJ2-3	NA	TRBV5-6	CASSSGTDTQYF	TGTGCCAGCAGCTCGGGCACAGATACGCAGTATTTT
NA	TRBJ1-2	NA	TRBV27	CASSLLGVNYGYTF	TGTGCCAGCAGTCTACTCGGGGTAAACTATGGCTACACCTTC
few	TRBJ1-2	TRBD1	TRBV30	CAWSAGQGFYGYTF	TGTGCCTGGAGTGCCGGACAGGGGTTCTATGGCTACACCTTC
once	TRBJ1-1	NA	TRBV20-1	CSAPDSTEAFF	TGCAGTGCCCCGGACAGCACTGAAGCTTTCTTT
NA	TRBJ2-2	NA	TRBV5-1	CASAQGYTGELFF	TGCGCCAGCGCCCAGGGGTACACCGGGGAGCTGTTTTTT
few	TRBJ1-2	NA	TRBV7-2	CASSPGAGGYGYTF	TGTGCCAGCAGCCCTGGGGCGGGGGGCTATGGCTACACCTTC
NA	TRBJ2-1	TRBD1	TRBV13	CASSFPTGGMDEQFF	TGTGCCAGCAGCTTCCCGACAGGGGGAATGGATGAGCAGTTCTTC
NA	TRBJ2-3	NA	TRBV10-3	CAISEGARPYF	TGTGCCATCAGTGAGGGGGCAAGGCCGTATTTT
NA	TRBJ1-1	TRBD1	TRBV3-1/TRBV3-2	CASSQFLTGGLNTEAFF	TGTGCCAGCAGCCAATTTCTGACAGGGGGCCTGAACACTGAAGCTTTCTTT
once	TRBJ1-2	TRBD1	TRBV5-6	CASRLIPGQGANGYTF	TGTGCCAGCAGGCTTATACCGGGACAGGGGGCGAATGGCTACACCTTC
NA	TRBJ2-1	TRBD1	TRBV7-2	CASSFDRGPYNEQFF	TGTGCCAGCAGCTTCGACAGGGGCCCCTACAATGAGCAGTTCTTC
NA	TRBJ1-2	TRBD1	TRBV19	CASSIGHRGSGYGYTF	TGTGCCAGTAGTATTGGACACAGGGGTTCTGGCTATGGCTACACCTTC
NA	TRBJ2-3	TRBD1	TRBV6-1	CASSVSGTGVPDTQYF	TGTGCCAGCAGTGTTTCCGGGACAGGGGTCCCAGATACGCAGTATTTT
NA	TRBJ2-1	TRBD2	TRBV9	CASSPPSGTTYNEQFF	TGTGCCAGCAGCCCCCCTAGCGGAACCACCTACAATGAGCAGTTCTTC